The 22 T cell receptor beta chains listed next were all sequenced from one sample in a study of shared clonotypes between healthy human individuals. Assay used: immunoSEQ multiplex PCR; TCRdb lists only in-frame clones, some missing. The table records about 2,500,000 clones, roughly 92% of them present only once. The sample comprised naive CD4+ T cells sorted from blood. The subset was: CD45RA+ positively selected. Source of these receptors: a man younger than 35 in good health.

As to this clone: Other DNA variants within this sample encode the same CDR3. V usage is TRBV5-1 and J usage is TRBJ2-3; a weak D match, TRBD1 (5 bases). CDR1 is SGHRS and CDR2 is YFSETQ in the germline V gene. The CDR3 sequence is 13 residues long. Trimming left V 2 bases short and J 3 bases short, with 7 bases between. The CDR3 DNA is TGCGCCAGCAGCTTAAGGGGTACAGATACGCAGTATTTT. Its protein is CASSLRGTDTQYF.

As concerns this clone: Other DNA sequences from this sample encode an identical CDR3 as well. This sequence joins TRBV19 and TRBJ2-7, with D perhaps TRBD1 (5 bases). The V and J ends lost 3 bases and 2 bases respectively, with 11 bases between them. The CDR3 consists of 14 residues. Germline V gene lookup returns CDR1 LNHDA and CDR2 SQIVND (reference sequence). The CDR3 is CASSIPGQTYEQYF. CDR3 nucleotide sequence: TGTGCCAGTAGTATCCCAGGGCAGACCTACGAGCAGTACTTC.

This chain uses TRBV27 with TRBJ2-3, with 7 bases lining up with TRBD1. Trimming removed 7 bases from V and 2 bases from J; junction bases left unmatched: 9. This CDR3 comprises 15 residues. CDR1 MNHEY and CDR2 SMNVEV come from the germline V gene (reference sequence). The CDR3 is CASKGQGQITDTQYF. The DNA of the CDR3 is TGTGCCAGCAAGGGGCAGGGACAGATCACAGATACGCAGTATTTT.

The CDR3 DNA reads as TGTGCCATCAAAGAGGGGGGACAGACAGATACGCAGTATTTT. Protein: CAIKEGGQTDTQYF. The chain has TRBV10-3 and TRBJ2-3, with a tentative D call TRBD1 (7 bases). Germline V CDR1 and CDR2: ENHRY, SYGVKD. V lost 7 bases and J 3 bases, leaving 14 bases between the germline ends. CDR3 length: 14 amino acids.

The chain recombines TRBV7-9 with TRBJ1-3, with 7 bases fitting TRBD1. CDR1 and CDR2 from the germline V gene are SEHNR and FQNEAQ (reference sequence). The CDR3 is made up of 16 amino acids. V dropped 5 bases and J dropped 3; count of bases not matched to a gene: 10. The CDR3 DNA follows: TGTGCCAGCAGCCGGGACAGCAGATTAGGTGGAAACACCATATATTTT. Encoded protein: CASSRDSRLGGNTIYF.

In regard to this clone: This specimen includes other DNA sequences encoding the same CDR3. The chain joins TRBV5-4 to TRBJ2-5, with 8 bases aligning to TRBD1. Germline assignment: CDR1 SGHNT and CDR2 YYREEE (reference sequence). The CDR3 consists of 13 residues. V gave up 5 bases and J gave up 5 bases; unmatched junction bases: 5. DNA for the CDR3: TGTGCCAGCAGTTCCGACAGGGGTGAGACCCAGTACTTC. Its protein is CASSSDRGETQYF.

This clone was observed a single time. This chain joins TRBV5-1 and TRBJ1-1, with D possibly matching TRBD1 (5 bases). The CDR3 extends over 16 amino acids. In germline, CDR1 is SGHRS, CDR2 YFSETQ. Trimming shortened V by 4 bases and J by 0 bases, and 16 bases separated the two germline ends. The CDR3 coding sequence is TGCGCCAGCAGCATTGGGGCGACAGTCATGAACACTGAAGCTTTCTTT. Translation: CASSIGATVMNTEAFF.

The rearrangement joins TRBV5-1 to TRBJ2-7; 7 bases align to TRBD2. J gave up 10 bases and V 1 base, and 5 bases lay outside the gene matches. The V gene's germline CDR1 is SGHRS and CDR2 YFSETQ. The CDR3 contains 12 residues. As DNA, the CDR3 is TGCGCCAGCAGCTTGAACACGGGAGGTCAGTACTTC. Translation: CASSLNTGGQYF.

V gene TRBV29-1 combines with J gene TRBJ1-3; D unclear. The CDR3 consists of 15 residues. Germline V gene sequence: CDR1 SQVTM, CDR2 ANQGSEA. V dropped 2 bases and J dropped 0 bases, with 11 bases sitting between them. CDR3 region: CSVENRALSGNTIYF. CDR3 nucleotides: TGCAGCGTTGAAAATCGGGCCCTCTCTGGAAACACCATATATTTT. The entire variable domain, with the rest obtained from reference TRBV29-1 and TRBJ1-3, is as follows: SAVISQKPSRDICQRGTSLTIQCQVDSQVTMMFWYRQQPGQSLTLIATANQGSEATYESGFVIDKFPISRPNLTFSTLTVSNMSPEDSSIYLCSVENRALSGNTIYFGEGSWLTVV.

The genes are TRBV18 and TRBJ2-1; D is unresolved. CDR1 KGHSH and CDR2 LQKENI come from the germline V gene. Trimming took off 6 bases at V and 6 bases at J, with 12 bases between the two ends. The CDR3 length is 13 residues. The CDR3 protein is CASSPLVSNEQFF. The CDR3 nucleotides are TGTGCCAGCTCCCCGCTAGTTAGCAATGAGCAGTTCTTC.

The rearrangement uses TRBV4-1 and TRBJ2-5; 9 bases agree with TRBD1. CDR3 length: 15 amino acids. J was trimmed by 11 bases and V by 4 bases; bases with no gene match: 14. Germline V gene data show CDR1 as MGHRA and CDR2 as YSYEKL. CDR3 residues: CASSPTLGTGYEQYF. The CDR3 DNA is TGCGCCAGCAGCCCTACCCTAGGGACAGGGTATGAGCAGTACTTC.

This clone has only one observation. DNA of the CDR3: TGTGCCAGCAGTATTGGACAGCCTAATCAGCCCCAGCATTTT. Protein product: CASSIGQPNQPQHF. The chain recombines TRBV27 with TRBJ1-5; possibly TRBD1 for D (6 bases). Trimming stripped 5 bases from V and 4 bases from J, with 12 bases between. This CDR3 is 14 amino acids long. Germline V gives CDR1 MNHEY, CDR2 SMNVEV (reference sequence).

The chain recombines TRBV6-6 with TRBJ2-3; D possibly corresponds to TRBD1 (8 bases). CDR3 length: 16 amino acids. Per the germline V gene, CDR1 is MNHNY and CDR2 is SVGAGI (reference sequence). Trimming took 8 bases from V and 3 from J, leaving 21 bases between them. The CDR3 region has the DNA TGTGCCAGCGTTTCGTCCCAACAGGGGGGGACAGATACGCAGTATTTT. It is translated as CASVSSQQGGTDTQYF.

The chain links TRBV28 to TRBJ1-2, with 7 nucleotides matching TRBD1. Germline values: CDR1 MDHEN, CDR2 SYDVKM. There are 16 residues in the CDR3. V lost 5 bases, J lost 3 bases, and 12 bases stayed unmatched. The chain's CDR3 is CASSPRHRGGDYGYTF. The CDR3 DNA sequence: TGTGCCAGCAGTCCGAGGCACAGGGGCGGTGACTATGGCTACACCTTC.

With regard to this clone: This same CDR3 is encoded by further DNA sequences in the sample. The chain combines TRBV30 with TRBJ2-5; the D gene could be TRBD1 or TRBD2 (6 bases each). This CDR3 contains 14 residues. Germline lookup yields CDR1 GTSNPN and CDR2 SVGIG (reference sequence). Trimming removed 0 bases from V and 4 bases from J, with 12 bases in between. The CDR3 spells CAWSVLGGRETQYF. The CDR3 DNA follows: TGTGCCTGGAGTGTACTGGGGGGCCGAGAGACCCAGTACTTC.

The rearrangement uses TRBV9 and TRBJ1-2, with 7 nucleotides matching TRBD1. The CDR3 has 14 residues. The ends lost 3 bases at V and 8 bases at J; junction bases unmatched: 10. Looked up from germline, CDR1 is SGDLS and CDR2 is YYNGEE. CDR3 sequence reads: CASSAETGAAGYTF. The CDR3 coding sequence is TGTGCCAGCAGCGCAGAAACAGGGGCTGCCGGCTACACCTTC.

The V and J genes are TRBV5-1 and TRBJ1-1; possible D gene TRBD1, 5 bases. CDR3 length: 13 amino acids. Germline assignment: CDR1 SGHRS and CDR2 YFSETQ. With 3 bases removed from V and 5 bases from J, the gap between germline ends came to 11 bases. CDR3 nucleotides: TGCGCCAGCAGCTCCCGATGGGGGACTGAAGCTTTCTTT. As protein: CASSSRWGTEAFF. Using reference TRBV5-1 and TRBJ1-1 for the parts outside the CDR3, the full variable domain is KAGVTQTPRYLIKTRGQQVTLSCSPISGHRSVSWYQQTPGQGLQFLFEYFSETQRNKGNFPGRFSGRQFSNSRSEMNVSTLELGDSALYLCASSSRWGTEAFFGQGTRLTVV.

The V and J genes are TRBV7-2 and TRBJ2-7, with 8 bases matching TRBD1. Germline values: CDR1 SGHTA, CDR2 FQGNSA. V dropped 4 bases and J dropped 3; count of bases not matched to a gene: 8. The CDR3 totals 15 residues. CDR3 sequence: CASSSPGTGFYEQYF. The CDR3 DNA follows: TGTGCCAGCAGCTCACCTGGGACAGGATTCTACGAGCAGTACTTC.

The chain is built from TRBV10-3 and TRBJ2-1; 7 bases agree with TRBD2. The V segment lost 4 bases and the J segment 13 bases; nucleotides outside the gene matches: 7. The CDR3 covers 12 residues. Germline CDR1 and CDR2: ENHRY and SYGVKD. CDR3 amino acids: CAISGEGLSQFF. DNA for the CDR3: TGTGCCATCAGTGGGGAGGGACTTTCCCAGTTCTTC.

J is TRBJ2-3 and V is TRBV4-1; 14 bases line up with TRBD2. The CDR3 runs 18 residues. Germline trimming cut 3 bases from V and 5 bases from J; bases unmatched to any gene: 10. Germline assignment: CDR1 MGHRA and CDR2 YSYEKL. The CDR3 bases are TGCGCCAGCAGCCAGGGACTAGCGGGAGTACCTTGGGGAGATACGCAGTATTTT. Protein: CASSQGLAGVPWGDTQYF.

The V and J genes are TRBV9 and TRBJ1-2; no clear D. The V end lost 0 bases, the J end lost 5 bases, and 11 bases lay between the germline ends. Germline V gene sequence: CDR1 SGDLS, CDR2 YYNGEE. The CDR3 sequence is 14 residues long. CDR3 nucleotides: TGTGCCAGCAGCGTAGAGGGAGTATCTTATGGCTACACCTTC. This sequence encodes CASSVEGVSYGYTF.

This sequence joins TRBV7-8 and TRBJ2-3; D is perhaps TRBD1 (6 bases). The CDR3 runs 17 residues. V lost 5 bases, J lost 0 bases, and 18 bases lay in between. The germline V gene encodes CDR1 SGHVS and CDR2 FQNEAQ. CDR3 DNA: TGTGCCAGCAGCGTCAGACCGGGACAACGTAGCACAGATACGCAGTATTTT. Translating gives CASSVRPGQRSTDTQYF. Complete variable domain (other parts from reference TRBV7-8 and TRBJ2-3): GAGVSQSPRYKVAKRGQDVALRCDPISGHVSLFWYQQALGQGPEFLTYFQNEAQLDKSGLPSDRFFAERPEGSVSTLKIQRTQQEDSAVYLCASSVRPGQRSTDTQYFGPGTRLTVL.